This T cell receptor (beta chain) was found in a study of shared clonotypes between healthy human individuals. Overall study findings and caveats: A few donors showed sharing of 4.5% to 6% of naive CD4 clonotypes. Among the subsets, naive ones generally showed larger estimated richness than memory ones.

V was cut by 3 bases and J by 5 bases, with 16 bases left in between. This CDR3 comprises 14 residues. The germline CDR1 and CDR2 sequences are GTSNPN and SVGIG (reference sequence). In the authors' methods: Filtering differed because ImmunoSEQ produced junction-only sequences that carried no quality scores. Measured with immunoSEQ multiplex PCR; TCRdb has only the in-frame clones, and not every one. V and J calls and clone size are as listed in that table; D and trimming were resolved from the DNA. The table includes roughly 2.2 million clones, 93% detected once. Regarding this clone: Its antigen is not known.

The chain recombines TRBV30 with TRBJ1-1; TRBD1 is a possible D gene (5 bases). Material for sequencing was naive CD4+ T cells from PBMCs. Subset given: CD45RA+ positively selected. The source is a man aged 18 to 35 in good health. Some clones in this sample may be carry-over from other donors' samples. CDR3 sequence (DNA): TGTGCCTGGAGCGCCCTGGGAGGGGCGACTGAAGCTTTCTTT. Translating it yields CAWSALGGATEAFF.